A selection of T cell receptor beta chains follows, all from one sample in a study of T cells after posttransplantation cyclophosphamide. TCRdb keeps only in-frame clones here, not all; method: immunoSEQ multiplex PCR. The sample holds tens of thousands of clones, approximately 86% seen once. Sequencing was performed on PBMCs, taken about 400 days after allogeneic stem cell transplant with calcineurin inhibitor and methotrexate. These receptors all stem from a female patient younger than 45 who received an allogeneic stem cell transplant from an unrelated donor, was CMV-positive, and had acute and chronic GVHD. Some T cells could come from the graft donor. Each CDR3 is given with its conserved first and last residue. A D gene is named only where the DNA matches it firmly. The size of a clone is reported for some rows only, either as once, few or many, or as a class for expanded clones.

d_gene: TRBD1
j_gene: TRBJ2-5
v_gene: TRBV19
abundance: once
CDR3aa: CASSTGQGEETQYF
CDR3nt: TGTGCCAGTAGTACGGGACAGGGTGAAGAGACCCAGTACTTC

d_gene: TRBD2
j_gene: TRBJ2-5
v_gene: TRBV5-4
abundance: -
CDR3aa: CASSPTSGTSYETQYF
CDR3nt: TGTGCCAGCAGTCCAACATCCGGGACTAGCTATGAGACCCAGTACTTC

d_gene: TRBD1
j_gene: TRBJ2-7
v_gene: TRBV7-8
abundance: -
CDR3aa: CASSPRTGENEQYF
CDR3nt: TGTGCCAGCAGCCCCCGGACAGGGGAGAACGAGCAGTACTTC

d_gene: TRBD1
j_gene: TRBJ1-1
v_gene: TRBV28
abundance: -
CDR3aa: CASSLGGTGVGVAFF
CDR3nt: TGTGCCAGCAGTTTAGGCGGTACAGGGGTGGGTGTCGCTTTCTTT

d_gene: -
j_gene: TRBJ1-1
v_gene: TRBV7-3
abundance: -
CDR3aa: CASSLGARTEAFF
CDR3nt: TGTGCCAGCAGTCTTGGGGCAAGGACTGAAGCTTTCTTT

d_gene: TRBD1
j_gene: TRBJ2-3
v_gene: TRBV11-3
abundance: -
CDR3aa: CASSLTGSTDTQYF
CDR3nt: TGTGCCAGCAGCCTGACAGGGTCCACAGATACGCAGTATTTT

d_gene: -
j_gene: TRBJ2-7
v_gene: TRBV5-5
abundance: -
CDR3aa: CASSHQGWDEQYF
CDR3nt: TGTGCCAGCAGCCACCAGGGGTGGGACGAGCAGTACTTC

d_gene: -
j_gene: TRBJ1-4
v_gene: TRBV4-1
abundance: -
CDR3aa: CASSQVIQGFREKLFF
CDR3nt: TGCGCCAGCAGCCAGGTTATACAGGGCTTTCGTGAAAAACTGTTTTTT

d_gene: -
j_gene: TRBJ2-3
v_gene: TRBV1
abundance: -
CDR3aa: CTSTLADTQYF
CDR3nt: TGCACCAGCACCCTAGCGGATACGCAGTATTTT

d_gene: -
j_gene: TRBJ2-5
v_gene: TRBV30
abundance: -
CDR3aa: CAWSASETQYF
CDR3nt: TGTGCCTGGAGCGCAAGCGAGACCCAGTACTTC

d_gene: TRBD1
j_gene: TRBJ1-1
v_gene: TRBV7-9
abundance: -
CDR3aa: CASSHQGEATEAFF
CDR3nt: TGTGCTAGCAGCCATCAGGGGGAGGCCACTGAAGCTTTCTTT

d_gene: TRBD2
j_gene: TRBJ2-1
v_gene: TRBV6-4
abundance: -
CDR3aa: CATPLGGRHNEQFF
CDR3nt: TGTGCCACACCTCTTGGCGGGAGGCACAATGAGCAGTTCTTC

d_gene: -
j_gene: TRBJ2-1
v_gene: TRBV2
abundance: -
CDR3aa: CASSEAAGANEQFF
CDR3nt: TGTGCCAGCAGTGAGGCTGCGGGTGCCAATGAGCAGTTCTTC

d_gene: -
j_gene: TRBJ1-1
v_gene: TRBV5-1
abundance: once
CDR3aa: CASSFGQENTEAFF
CDR3nt: TGCGCCAGCAGCTTTGGTCAGGAGAACACTGAAGCTTTCTTT

d_gene: -
j_gene: TRBJ1-1
v_gene: TRBV20-1
abundance: -
CDR3aa: CSAPLGRGAFF
CDR3nt: TGCAGTGCTCCCCTTGGGCGGGGGGCTTTCTTT

d_gene: TRBD2
j_gene: TRBJ2-5
v_gene: TRBV4-3
abundance: -
CDR3aa: CASSQRGGSGRAWGETQYF
CDR3nt: TGCGCCAGCAGCCAAAGGGGTGGTAGCGGGAGGGCCTGGGGAGAGACCCAGTACTTC

d_gene: -
j_gene: TRBJ1-1
v_gene: TRBV2
abundance: -
CDR3aa: CASCVEDTEAFF
CDR3nt: TGTGCCAGCTGTGTGGAGGACACTGAAGCTTTCTTT

d_gene: TRBD2
j_gene: TRBJ2-1
v_gene: TRBV2
abundance: -
CDR3aa: CASLRGLAQNEQFF
CDR3nt: TGTGCCAGCTTGAGGGGACTAGCTCAAAATGAGCAGTTCTTC

d_gene: -
j_gene: TRBJ2-5
v_gene: TRBV28
abundance: -
CDR3aa: CASSPLQPQRGETQYF
CDR3nt: TGTGCCAGCAGTCCACTTCAACCCCAACGGGGGGAGACCCAGTACTTC

d_gene: -
j_gene: TRBJ1-5
v_gene: TRBV9
abundance: -
CDR3aa: CASSVSGNSNQPQHF
CDR3nt: TGTGCCAGCAGCGTATCGGGTAACAGCAATCAGCCCCAGCATTTT

d_gene: TRBD1
j_gene: TRBJ2-1
v_gene: TRBV11-2
abundance: -
CDR3aa: CASSLRDRDNEQFF
CDR3nt: TGTGCCAGCAGCCTCCGGGACAGGGACAATGAGCAGTTCTTC

d_gene: -
j_gene: TRBJ1-3
v_gene: TRBV7-8
abundance: -
CDR3aa: CASSLEQTYGGSTIYF
CDR3nt: TGTGCCAGCAGCTTAGAGCAGACTTATGGAGGAAGCACCATATATTTT

d_gene: -
j_gene: TRBJ1-1
v_gene: TRBV7-9
abundance: -
CDR3aa: CASSLGITGTMNTEAFF
CDR3nt: TGTGCCAGCAGCTTAGGGATCACAGGGACCATGAACACTGAAGCTTTCTTT

d_gene: -
j_gene: TRBJ2-1
v_gene: TRBV7-3
abundance: -
CDR3aa: CASSFDGRGEQFF
CDR3nt: TGTGCCAGCAGCTTTGACGGGAGAGGTGAGCAGTTCTTC

d_gene: -
j_gene: TRBJ2-7
v_gene: TRBV7-3
abundance: -
CDR3aa: CASSPQSGSYEQYF
CDR3nt: TGTGCCAGCAGCCCCCAGAGCGGAAGCTACGAGCAGTACTTC

d_gene: TRBD1
j_gene: TRBJ1-5
v_gene: TRBV6-1
abundance: -
CDR3aa: CASIEAGQRNQPQHF
CDR3nt: TGTGCCAGCATTGAAGCGGGACAGAGAAATCAGCCCCAGCATTTT

d_gene: -
j_gene: TRBJ2-4
v_gene: TRBV5-8
abundance: once
CDR3aa: CASSLYFLGAAKNIQYF
CDR3nt: TGTGCCAGCAGCTTGTACTTTCTAGGCGCAGCCAAAAACATTCAGTACTTC

d_gene: TRBD1
j_gene: TRBJ2-7
v_gene: TRBV6-6
abundance: -
CDR3aa: CASRLPGTGGYEQYF
CDR3nt: TGTGCCAGCAGGCTCCCCGGGACAGGGGGATACGAGCAGTACTTC

d_gene: TRBD1
j_gene: TRBJ1-3
v_gene: TRBV6-1
abundance: few
CDR3aa: CASSWDSGNTIYF
CDR3nt: TGTGCCAGCAGCTGGGACAGCGGAAACACCATATATTTT

d_gene: TRBD1
j_gene: TRBJ2-7
v_gene: TRBV15
abundance: -
CDR3aa: CATSSKQGGSYEQYF
CDR3nt: TGTGCCACCAGCAGTAAACAGGGGGGCTCCTACGAGCAGTACTTC

d_gene: -
j_gene: TRBJ2-7
v_gene: TRBV6-6
abundance: -
CDR3aa: CASSSRHYEQYF
CDR3nt: TGTGCCAGCAGTTCCCGACACTACGAGCAGTACTTC

d_gene: -
j_gene: TRBJ1-1
v_gene: TRBV6-5
abundance: few
CDR3aa: CATLAGVPKAFF
CDR3nt: TGTGCCACCCTCGCAGGGGTTCCAAAAGCTTTCTTT

d_gene: -
j_gene: TRBJ2-1
v_gene: TRBV19
abundance: few
CDR3aa: CASSIVPASSYNEQFF
CDR3nt: TGTGCCAGTAGTATAGTTCCAGCGAGCTCCTACAATGAGCAGTTCTTC

d_gene: -
j_gene: TRBJ2-7
v_gene: TRBV6-5
abundance: -
CDR3aa: CASSYGLEGEQYF
CDR3nt: TGTGCCAGCAGTTACGGCCTAGAGGGCGAGCAGTACTTC

d_gene: -
j_gene: TRBJ1-5
v_gene: TRBV7-2
abundance: once
CDR3aa: CASSLARASQPQHF
CDR3nt: TGTGCCAGCAGCTTAGCGCGGGCATCCCAGCCCCAGCATTTT

d_gene: TRBD2
j_gene: TRBJ2-7
v_gene: TRBV7-2
abundance: -
CDR3aa: CASSPRTSGSPRYEQYF
CDR3nt: TGTGCCAGCAGCCCCCGGACTAGCGGGAGCCCCCGCTACGAGCAGTACTTC

d_gene: TRBD1
j_gene: TRBJ2-2
v_gene: TRBV19
abundance: -
CDR3aa: CASRDRGRVGELFF
CDR3nt: TGTGCCAGCCGGGACAGGGGGCGCGTCGGGGAGCTGTTTTTT

d_gene: TRBD1
j_gene: TRBJ1-4
v_gene: TRBV6-1
abundance: -
CDR3aa: CASRAPGQGREKLFF
CDR3nt: TGTGCCAGCAGAGCACCGGGACAGGGTCGAGAAAAACTGTTTTTT

d_gene: TRBD2
j_gene: TRBJ2-4
v_gene: TRBV4-1
abundance: -
CDR3aa: CASSQFLAGARAKNIQYF
CDR3nt: TGCGCCAGCAGCCAATTTCTGGCGGGAGCCAGAGCCAAAAACATTCAGTACTTC

d_gene: -
j_gene: TRBJ1-1
v_gene: TRBV5-5
abundance: -
CDR3aa: CASSPFIMATEAFF
CDR3nt: TGTGCCAGCAGCCCTTTTATCATGGCCACTGAAGCTTTCTTT

d_gene: -
j_gene: TRBJ1-4
v_gene: TRBV7-7
abundance: -
CDR3aa: CASSLGPNSGYEKLFF
CDR3nt: TGTGCTAGCAGCTTAGGCCCAAATTCAGGTTATGAAAAACTGTTTTTT

d_gene: -
j_gene: TRBJ1-5
v_gene: TRBV11-2
abundance: -
CDR3aa: CASSRGYSNQPQHF
CDR3nt: TGTGCCAGCAGCCGCGGGTATAGCAATCAGCCCCAGCATTTT

d_gene: -
j_gene: TRBJ2-3
v_gene: TRBV5-1
abundance: -
CDR3aa: CASSRSAGEGTDTQYF
CDR3nt: TGCGCCAGCAGCAGGTCCGCAGGGGAAGGGACAGATACGCAGTATTTT